Below, 8 T cell receptor beta chains from the same sample are listed, as sequenced in a study of early stage breast cancer tumors. Here immunoSEQ multiplex PCR was the method, and the copy in TCRdb shows in-frame clones only, minus some. The sample carries 9,500 to 11,000 clones, about four fifths recorded once. The sample consisted of breast tumor tissue. All receptors come from a person between 65 and 79 years old with breast cancer.

This clone came up once. V gene TRBV19 combines with J gene TRBJ1-5, with a possible D match to TRBD1 (6 bases). With 7 bases removed from V and 3 bases from J, the gap between germline ends came to 13 bases. CDR1 LNHDA and CDR2 SQIVND come from the germline V gene (reference sequence). The CDR3 contains 14 residues. The CDR3 loop reads CASKGGGHNQPQHF. CDR3 bases: TGTGCCAGTAAAGGGGGGGGGCACAATCAGCCCCAGCATTTT.

The rearrangement joins TRBV7-2 to TRBJ2-5; 7 bases fit TRBD2. This CDR3 contains 14 residues. Germline CDR1 reads SGHTA; CDR2 reads FQGNSA. Trimming cost V 0 bases and J 4 bases; bases outside gene matches: 2. CDR3 bases: TGTGCCAGCAGCTTAGCGTGGGGGGGAGAGACCCAGTACTTC. It is translated as CASSLAWGGETQYF.

This chain's CDR3 is CASSSKLAGGEQFF. In DNA form, the CDR3 reads TGTGCCAGCAGCTCAAAACTAGCGGGGGGTGAGCAGTTCTTC. V is TRBV5-4 and J is TRBJ2-1; 12 bases agree with TRBD2. Trimming took 3 bases from V and 9 from J; bases not matched to a gene: 4. Per the germline V gene, CDR1 is SGHNT and CDR2 is YYREEE (reference sequence). This CDR3 comprises 14 residues.

This chain links TRBV4-3 with TRBJ1-4, with TRBD1 matching over 7 bases. CDR3 length equals 16 residues. Germline V lookup: CDR1 LGHNA, CDR2 YSLEER. Unmatched junction bases numbered 9, after V lost 0 bases and J lost 8 bases. This chain's CDR3 is CASSQDLRQGKEKLFF. CDR3 DNA sequence: TGCGCCAGCAGCCAAGATTTGAGACAGGGAAAGGAAAAACTGTTTTTT.

The chain recombines TRBV30 with TRBJ1-2, with TRBD1 identical over 7 bases. Germline loops: CDR1 GTSNPN, CDR2 SVGIG (reference sequence). Trimming at V came to 5 bases and at J to 4 bases, leaving 4 bases not matched to a gene. This CDR3 contains 12 residues. The CDR3 loop reads CAWGDSPYGYTF. The CDR3 DNA reads TGTGCCTGGGGGGACAGCCCCTATGGCTACACCTTC.

This chain uses TRBV5-1 with TRBJ1-6; TRBD1 matches 7 bases. The germline gives CDR1 SGHRS, CDR2 YFSETQ. V shed 2 bases, J shed 13 bases, and the junction held 6 bases outside the gene matches. The CDR3 extends over 13 amino acids. In DNA, the CDR3 is TGCGCCAGCAGCTTACAGGGGCGTGAGCCCCTCCACTTT. It codes for CASSLQGREPLHF. The full variable domain, completed using reference TRBV5-1 and TRBJ1-6, is KAGVTQTPRYLIKTRGQQVTLSCSPISGHRSVSWYQQTPGQGLQFLFEYFSETQRNKGNFPGRFSGRQFSNSRSEMNVSTLELGDSALYLCASSLQGREPLHFGNGTRLTVT.

There are a few counts of this clone. The chain links TRBV10-3 to TRBJ1-2; possibly TRBD1 for D (5 bases). The CDR3 loop spans 15 amino acids. V lost 4 bases, J lost 0 bases, and 12 bases lay in between. Germline assignment: CDR1 ENHRY and CDR2 SYGVKD. The CDR3 reads CAISGRQKANYGYTF. In DNA, the CDR3 is TGTGCCATCAGTGGCAGACAGAAGGCTAACTATGGCTACACCTTC.

The chain couples TRBV27 to TRBJ2-7; a possible D gene is TRBD1 (6 bases). CDR3 length equals 13 residues. Germline V lookup: CDR1 MNHEY, CDR2 SMNVEV (reference sequence). Trimming shortened V by 3 bases and J by 6 bases, and 12 bases separated the two germline ends. CDR3 residues: CASSFTGFGEQYF. The DNA for the CDR3 is TGTGCCAGCAGTTTTACAGGGTTCGGCGAGCAGTACTTC.